This entry lists 5 T cell receptor beta chains sequenced from one sample in a study of T cells in Graves' hyperthyroidism and ophthalmopathy. It was RNA transcripts that yielded the amplified TCR beta CDR3 regions. In the first-round RT-PCR of the TCR CDR3, the HTBI primer set was used. TCRdb reprocessed the multiplex PCR reads via MiXCR and lists one record per CDR3 protein. The top ten hold less than 35% of the sample, which has 250,000 or so distinct CDR3 sequences, 16% seen once. The specimen was blood. These receptors were collected from a woman aged 18 to 35 with Graves' ophthalmopathy.

Ten or more counts support this clonotype. The chain is built from TRBV5-1 and TRBJ2-7; D remains ambiguous. V lost 3 bases to trimming and J lost 2 bases, with 9 bases between them. The CDR3 extends over 13 amino acids. In germline, CDR1 is SGHRS, CDR2 YFSETQ. CDR3: CASSSLNTYEQYF. The CDR3 DNA reads as TGCGCCAGCAGCTCCCTTAACACCTACGAGCAGTACTTC.

The rearrangement links TRBV19 to TRBJ2-7; 11 bases agree with TRBD1. Germline-derived CDR1 and CDR2 are LNHDA and SQIVND (reference sequence). The junction had 10 bases not matched to a gene; V was cut back by 3 bases and J by 6 bases. The CDR3 loop spans 16 amino acids. The CDR3 region is CASSILRDRGFCEQYF. CDR3 nucleotides: TGTGCCAGTAGTATTCTGAGGGACAGGGGGTTTTGCGAGCAGTACTTC.

In this sample, this clonotype turned up many times. The chain has TRBV7-6 and TRBJ2-5; D possibly corresponds to TRBD1 (5 bases). CDR3 length: 14 residues. Germline CDR1 SGHVS, CDR2 FNYEAQ. V lost 0 bases and J lost 1, with 6 bases in between. CDR3 coding DNA: TGTGCCAGCAGCTTAGCACAGGTCCAAGAGACCCAGTACTTC. This sequence encodes CASSLAQVQETQYF.

As regards this clonotype: One base away lies a much larger clone, so this may be a sequencing read error. The chain joins TRBV7-6 to TRBJ2-5; TRBD2 agrees at 7 bases. Per germline, CDR1 SGHVS and CDR2 FNYEAQ. The CDR3 is made up of 14 amino acids. V trimming: 5 bases; J trimming: 7 bases; junction bases outside the gene matches: 10. The CDR3 loop reads CASSRGIGRGTQYF. For the CDR3, the DNA is TGTGCCAGCAGCCGTGGGATAGGGAGGGGGACCCAGTACTTC. Filled out from reference TRBV7-6 and TRBJ2-5, the complete variable domain reads GAGVSQSPRYKVTKRGQDVALRCDPISGHVSLYWYRQALGQGPEFLTYFNYEAQQDKSGLPNDRFSAERPEGSISTLTIQRTEQRDSAMYRCASSRGIGRGTQYFGPGTRLLVL.

This clonotype was seen many times. The chain recombines TRBV5-1 with TRBJ1-4; unclear D gene. The germline CDR1 and CDR2 sequences are SGHRS and YFSETQ. The CDR3 runs to 13 residues. The V and J ends lost 4 bases and 0 bases respectively, with 4 bases between them. Here the CDR3 DNA reads TGCGCCAGCAGCCCGGCAACTAATGAAAAACTGTTTTTT. The encoded protein is CASSPATNEKLFF. The entire variable domain, with the rest obtained from reference TRBV5-1 and TRBJ1-4, is as follows: KAGVTQTPRYLIKTRGQQVTLSCSPISGHRSVSWYQQTPGQGLQFLFEYFSETQRNKGNFPGRFSGRQFSNSRSEMNVSTLELGDSALYLCASSPATNEKLFFGSGTQLSVL.